Below, 2 T cell receptor beta chains from the same sample are listed, as sequenced in a study of blood T cells in healthy people across ages. With a J-beta primer mix and a sample-barcoded 5' primer, a second PCR ran about 7 to 12 cycles. MiXCR, run by TCRdb on the 5' RACE reads, gives a single entry per CDR3 protein. Of roughly 1,500,000 distinct CDR3 sequences in the sample, about 35% were seen once. The sample was blood. The receptors were sampled from a woman aged 25 to 39 in good health.

This clonotype occurred once. A read error may produce the germline difference seen at one junction end. The rearrangement uses TRBV7-9 and TRBJ2-1, with 8 bases that match TRBD1. The CDR3 spans 15 residues. CDR1 and CDR2 (germline): SEHNR, FQNEAQ (reference sequence). The CDR3: CTSSLTGVSSDEQFF. CDR3 nucleotide sequence: TGTACCAGCAGTTTGACAGGGGTATCTTCGGATGAGCAGTTCTTC.

The chain has TRBV7-6 and TRBJ1-1; D gene ambiguous. In germline, CDR1 is SGHVS, CDR2 FNYEAQ. This CDR3 contains 13 residues. Deletions cut 1 base from V and 8 bases from J, with 11 bases between. The DNA of the CDR3 is TGTGCCAGCAGCTTAGGAGGTAGTCGAGAAGCTTTCTTT. This translates into CASSLGGSREAFF.